This T cell receptor (beta chain) was identified in a study of blood T cells in healthy people across ages. This CDR3 is 13 amino acids long. Trimming removed 3 bases from V and 5 bases from J, with 11 bases in between. Germline CDR1 is DFQATT and CDR2 is SNEGSKA (reference sequence). The authors ran a second PCR of roughly 6 to 12 cycles using a sample-barcoded 5' primer and a J-beta primer mix. Each cDNA molecule, via a template-switch adaptor with 12 random nucleotides, was tagged. TCRdb re-called the 5' RACE reads with MiXCR, one entry per CDR3 protein. The sample includes roughly 410,000 distinct CDR3 sequences, approximately 51% of them seen just once. In regard to this clonotype: The antigen is unknown.

Findings and limits, study-wide: Per-million-T-cell TCR beta diversity fell roughly linearly with age.

The chain joins TRBV20-1 to TRBJ2-4; D unresolved. The sequenced sample consisted of blood. The TCR sequence derives from a man in his 60s in good health. The CDR3 nucleotides read TGCAGTGCTAGTCGGCAGGTCCAAAACATTCAGTACTTC. Translation: CSASRQVQNIQYF.